The present entry profiles one T cell receptor beta chain with its context. The data were obtained in a study of blood T cell repertoires in COVID-19. TCRdb's copy holds only in-frame clones and misses some; the assay was immunoSEQ multiplex PCR. In the table there are roughly 180,000 clones, almost 85% of which are singletons. The CDR3 is made up of 15 amino acids. Trimming took 7 bases from V and 4 from J, leaving 19 bases between them. Germline V CDR1 and CDR2: SNHLY, FYNNEI. This clonotype was sampled from a man aged 45-60 years who had recovered from COVID-19. The J gene is TRBJ2-5, the V gene TRBV2; a weak D match, TRBD2 (7 bases). Sequenced input: PBMCs or T cells enriched from blood (not recorded which). The DNA of the CDR3 is TGTGCCAGCAAGTGGTCGGGGGGCGGTTCAGAGACCCAGTACTTC. Translation: CASKWSGGGSETQYF.